The 8 T cell receptor beta chains below come from one sample, sequenced in a study of CDR3 diversity in severe acne. TCRdb re-called the PCR reads with MiXCR, one entry per CDR3 protein. The sample contains more than 70,000 distinct CDR3 sequences, roughly 52% of which appear only once. The specimen sequenced was blood. These receptors were taken from a male donor in good health, serving as a control.

This chain connects TRBV2 to TRBJ2-7; D gene ambiguous. V was trimmed by 6 bases and J by 6 bases, leaving 12 bases between them. CDR1 and CDR2 (germline): SNHLY, FYNNEI. The CDR3 runs to 12 residues. DNA of the CDR3: TGTGCCAGCAGGAACCCCTTCGGCGAGCAGTACTTC. Protein: CASRNPFGEQYF.

The chain is built from TRBV6-6 and TRBJ2-7; 10 bases agree with TRBD1. The CDR3 contains 12 residues. Losses at the gene ends were 6 bases for V and 5 bases for J; bases not matched to a gene: 1. Germline loops: CDR1 MNHNY, CDR2 SVGAGI (reference sequence). This CDR3 is CASRDRGDEQYF. The CDR3 bases are TGTGCCAGCAGGGACAGGGGGGACGAGCAGTACTTC.

The rearrangement uses TRBV24-1 and TRBJ2-3, with D hard to call. This CDR3 has 15 amino acids. The germline CDR1 and CDR2 sequences are KGHDR and SFDVKD. Trimming took off 2 bases at V and 12 bases at J, with 20 bases between the two ends. The CDR3 nucleotides are TGTGCCACCAGTGATTCGGCAGGAGATGAAGAGACCCAGTATTTT. As protein: CATSDSAGDEETQYF.

The chain combines TRBV7-6 with TRBJ1-2; a possible D gene is TRBD1 (6 bases). Germline CDR1 reads SGHVS; CDR2 reads FNYEAQ. The CDR3 runs 14 residues. The V gene lost 6 bases and the J gene lost 2 bases, with 13 bases spanning the gap. The CDR3 DNA reads as TGTGCCAGCAGTCAGACACAGGGCAACTATGGCTACACCTTC. Translating gives CASSQTQGNYGYTF.

As concerns this clonotype: In this CDR3 the conserved last residue, phenylalanine or tryptophan, is missing, so a read error is likely. The rearrangement links TRBV6-4 to TRBJ2-1; 7 positions match TRBD2. After removal of 3 bases from V and 5 bases from J, the junction contained 13 bases not matched to a gene. Germline-derived CDR1 and CDR2 are MRHNA and SNTAGT. The CDR3 runs 17 residues. The chain's CDR3 is CASSESSRGRVDNEQFL. DNA for the CDR3: TGTGCCAGCAGTGAGTCATCACGCGGGAGAGTCGACAATGAGCAGTTCCTC.

The V call is TRBV9, the J call TRBJ1-6, with 11 positions matching TRBD1. Trimming at V came to 3 bases and at J to 12 bases, leaving 5 bases not matched to a gene. Per the germline V gene, CDR1 is SGDLS and CDR2 is YYNGEE. This CDR3 contains 14 residues. CDR3: CASSDRDRGLPLHF. For the CDR3, the DNA is TGTGCCAGCAGCGACCGGGACAGGGGGTTACCCCTCCACTTT.

This clonotype was recorded many times. The chain joins TRBV12-3 or TRBV12-4 to TRBJ1-3; a possible D gene is TRBD1 (5 bases). The CDR3 length is 14 residues. V was clipped by 5 bases and J by 2 bases, with 10 bases between them. The CDR3 nucleotides read TGTGCCAGCAGTCTGCAGGGAGCTGGAAACACCATATATTTT. Translating gives CASSLQGAGNTIYF.

The rearrangement uses TRBV20-1 and TRBJ2-5; 7 positions agree with TRBD1. The ends lost 4 bases at V and 3 bases at J; junction bases unmatched: 2. Germline-derived CDR1 and CDR2 are DFQATT and SNEGSKA (reference sequence). This CDR3 is built from 12 residues. The CDR3 DNA sequence: TGCAGTGCTAAAGGGACAGAAGAGACCCAGTACTTC. It codes for CSAKGTEETQYF.